The rows below give T cell receptor beta chains drawn from one sample of a study of identifying expanded T cells in peripheral blood. Here immunoSEQ multiplex PCR was the method, and the copy in TCRdb shows in-frame clones only, minus some. The profile shows approximately 90,000 clones, around 83% of them singletons. Sequenced: blood. The receptors come from a person between 18 and 69 years old in good health. The CDR3 runs from the conserved cysteine through the conserved F or W. Each record gives: D gene, clone size, V gene, CDR3 length, J gene, CDR3 protein, CDR3 DNA. A D gene is named only where the DNA matches it firmly. For some rows the clone size is stated as once, few or many, or as a class when expanded; others skip it.

-	-	TRBV27	15	TRBJ1-3	CASSLYGEPRNTIYF	TGTGCCAGCAGTTTATATGGGGAACCAAGAAACACCATATATTTT
-	-	TRBV13	11	TRBJ2-5	CASSVEETQYF	TGTGCCAGCAGCGTTGAAGAGACCCAGTACTTC
TRBD1	-	TRBV11-2	17	TRBJ2-1	CASSFPPGTGKGNEQFF	TGTGCCAGCAGCTTCCCTCCGGGGACAGGGAAGGGCAATGAGCAGTTCTTC
-	-	TRBV30	16	TRBJ1-6	CAWSGRDFTYNSPLHF	TGTGCCTGGAGTGGTAGGGACTTTACCTATAATTCACCCCTCCACTTT
TRBD1	-	TRBV6-5	15	TRBJ1-5	CATKWDRGLNQPQHF	TGTGCCACCAAATGGGACAGGGGGCTCAATCAGCCCCAGCATTTT
-	-	TRBV19	17	TRBJ1-1	CASSWKTGTLVGTEAFF	TGTGCCAGTAGTTGGAAGACCGGGACACTCGTGGGGACTGAAGCTTTCTTT
-	-	TRBV6-5	15	TRBJ1-2	CASSYSAHGAYGYTF	TGTGCCAGCAGTTACTCAGCCCACGGGGCTTATGGCTACACCTTC
-	-	TRBV11-2	16	TRBJ2-2	CASSLERGRWTGELFF	TGTGCCAGCAGCTTGGAACGGGGAAGGTGGACCGGGGAGCTGTTTTTT
-	-	TRBV5-6	14	TRBJ2-4	CASSPRGIENIQYF	TGTGCCAGCAGCCCCAGGGGCATAGAAAACATTCAGTACTTC
-	-	TRBV5-5	16	TRBJ1-2	CASSLDQPKRQDSYTF	TGTGCCAGCAGCTTAGATCAACCGAAGCGACAGGATAGCTACACCTTC
-	-	TRBV9	14	TRBJ2-2	CASSPQVATGELFF	TGTGCCAGCAGCCCCCAAGTGGCCACCGGGGAGCTGTTTTTT
TRBD1	-	TRBV6-1	13	TRBJ1-2	CASSDTGGGGYTF	TGTGCCAGCAGTGACACAGGGGGCGGTGGCTACACCTTC
-	few	TRBV10-2	13	TRBJ1-2	CASGEGLSAGYTF	TGCGCCAGCGGAGAAGGGTTGTCCGCTGGCTACACCTTC
-	-	TRBV11-1	15	TRBJ1-1	CASSPLAGVGTEAFF	TGTGCCAGCAGCCCCTTGGCTGGGGTGGGAACTGAAGCTTTCTTT
TRBD2	-	TRBV30	13	TRBJ2-7	CAWRGLASYEQYF	TGTGCCTGGCGTGGACTAGCCTCCTACGAGCAGTACTTC
TRBD1	-	TRBV9	18	TRBJ1-1	CASSEYFGPTGGATEAFF	TGTGCCAGCAGCGAATATTTCGGCCCCACAGGGGGTGCCACTGAAGCTTTCTTT
-	-	TRBV9	15	TRBJ1-2	CASSVGADNNYGYTF	TGTGCCAGCAGCGTAGGGGCAGATAATAACTATGGCTACACCTTC
-	-	TRBV11-2	13	TRBJ1-2	CASSLDLGYGYTF	TGTGCCAGCAGCTTAGATCTGGGGTATGGCTACACCTTC
-	-	TRBV29-1	13	TRBJ2-1	CSVEQVEYNEQFF	TGCAGCGTTGAGCAGGTGGAATACAATGAGCAGTTCTTC
-	-	TRBV6-1	16	TRBJ1-3	CASSDVTELSGNTIYF	TGTGCCAGCAGTGATGTAACCGAACTCTCTGGAAACACCATATATTTT
TRBD2	-	TRBV4-1	15	TRBJ2-5	CASKKASGGVETQYF	TGCGCCAGCAAGAAGGCTAGCGGGGGGGTGGAGACCCAGTACTTC
-	-	TRBV5-8	13	TRBJ2-1	CASSLQGANEQFF	TGTGCCAGCAGCTTGCAGGGAGCCAATGAGCAGTTCTTC
TRBD1	-	TRBV18	14	TRBJ1-1	CASSPNTGTVGAFF	TGTGCCAGCTCACCAAATACCGGGACAGTCGGAGCTTTCTTT
-	-	TRBV7-2	14	TRBJ1-1	CASTPRAGNTEAFF	TGTGCCAGCACCCCGAGGGCGGGGAACACTGAAGCTTTCTTT
-	-	TRBV27	15	TRBJ1-6	CASSLAGRGSSPLHF	TGTGCCAGCAGTCTCGCGGGCAGGGGAAGTTCACCCCTCCACTTT
-	-	TRBV10-3	17	TRBJ2-2	CATRPGQGAKNTGELFF	TGTGCCACCCGTCCAGGTCAAGGGGCCAAAAACACCGGGGAGCTGTTTTTT
-	-	TRBV6-6	12	TRBJ1-5	CATGTSYQPQHF	TGTGCCACCGGGACATCGTATCAGCCCCAGCATTTT
TRBD1	-	TRBV28	17	TRBJ1-2	CASSSQGQVRANYGYTF	TGTGCCAGCAGTTCTCAGGGACAGGTTCGAGCTAACTATGGCTACACCTTC
TRBD1	-	TRBV27	16	TRBJ1-4	CASSSRNRGLGEKLFF	TGTGCCAGCAGTTCCAGGAACAGGGGGCTGGGTGAAAAACTGTTTTTT
-	-	TRBV14	13	TRBJ2-2	CASSQNLGGELFF	TGTGCCAGCAGCCAAAATCTCGGCGGGGAGCTGTTTTTT
-	once	TRBV7-2	15	TRBJ1-1	CASSLAGVLNTEAFF	TGTGCCAGCAGCTTAGCGGGGGTGCTGAACACTGAAGCTTTCTTT
TRBD1	-	TRBV29-1	16	TRBJ1-1	CSVEVQGGLRFSEAFF	TGCAGCGTTGAGGTACAGGGGGGCCTTCGTTTTTCTGAAGCTTTCTTT
-	-	TRBV11-3	13	TRBJ1-4	CASSRQGNEKLFF	TGTGCCAGCAGCCGGCAGGGGAATGAAAAACTGTTTTTT
-	-	TRBV14	13	TRBJ1-2	CASSPGRTYGYTF	TGTGCCAGCAGCCCTGGACGGACCTATGGCTACACCTTC
-	-	TRBV28	13	TRBJ2-7	CASSFPQGRGQYF	TGTGCCAGCAGTTTCCCACAGGGACGGGGGCAGTACTTC
-	-	TRBV7-8	14	TRBJ2-3	CASSLGTTPVTQYF	TGTGCCAGCAGCTTAGGGACCACGCCAGTAACGCAGTATTTT
-	few	TRBV6-5	13	TRBJ1-2	CASTNSQIGGYTF	TGTGCCAGCACCAACTCCCAGATCGGAGGCTACACCTTC
-	-	TRBV27	13	TRBJ2-5	CASSFRGQETQYF	TGTGCCAGCAGTTTCCGGGGGCAAGAGACCCAGTACTTC
-	few	TRBV10-1	9	TRBJ1-6	CASPQPLHF	TGCGCCAGCCCCCAACCCCTCCACTTT
TRBD1	-	TRBV30	15	TRBJ2-1	CAWSDRDRTVNEQFF	TGTGCCTGGAGTGACCGGGACAGGACAGTCAATGAGCAGTTCTTC
-	-	TRBV14	15	TRBJ1-2	CASSQGLGIDYGYTF	TGTGCCAGCAGCCAAGGATTGGGTATCGACTATGGCTACACCTTC
-	-	TRBV6-5	14	TRBJ2-1	CASSYHSSTAEQFF	TGTGCCAGCAGTTACCACAGCTCGACAGCTGAGCAGTTCTTC
TRBD2	-	TRBV4-3	16	TRBJ2-1	CASSRGGVPSYNEQFF	TGCGCCAGCAGCCGTGGGGGGGTGCCCTCCTACAATGAGCAGTTCTTC
-	once	TRBV5-6	17	TRBJ1-2	CASSLGQYQYIRYGYTF	TGTGCCAGCAGCCTCGGACAGTACCAATATATCAGATATGGCTACACCTTC
-	-	TRBV7-6	17	TRBJ1-4	CASSLEPAIWFDEKLFF	TGTGCCAGCAGCTTAGAACCCGCCATTTGGTTCGATGAAAAACTGTTTTTT
-	-	TRBV5-1	12	TRBJ1-2	CASSSNLYGYTF	TGCGCCAGCAGCTCCAACCTCTATGGCTACACCTTC
-	-	TRBV30	15	TRBJ1-1	CAWSLAGTLNTEAFF	TGTGCCTGGAGCCTGGCTGGGACACTCAACACTGAAGCTTTCTTT
-	-	TRBV2	16	TRBJ2-3	CASTPPETPRTDTQYF	TGTGCCAGCACCCCTCCGGAGACTCCACGCACAGATACGCAGTATTTT
TRBD1	-	TRBV28	20	TRBJ1-5	CASSLYPPVRGPYSNQPQHF	TGTGCCAGCAGTTTATATCCCCCAGTTAGGGGGCCATATAGCAATCAGCCCCAGCATTTT